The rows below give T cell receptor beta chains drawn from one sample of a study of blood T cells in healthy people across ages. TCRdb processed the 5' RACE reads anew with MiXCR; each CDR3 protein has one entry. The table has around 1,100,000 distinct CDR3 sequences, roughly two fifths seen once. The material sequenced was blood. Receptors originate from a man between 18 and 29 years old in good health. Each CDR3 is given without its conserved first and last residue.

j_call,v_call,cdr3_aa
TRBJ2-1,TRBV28,ASSGRAGGFYNEQF
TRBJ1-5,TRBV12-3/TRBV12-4,ASSFGDREGQPQH
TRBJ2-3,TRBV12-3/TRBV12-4,ASSSSGGRGDTQY
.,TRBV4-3,ASSQGARETYEQY
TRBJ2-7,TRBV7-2,ASSSTSGRAYEQY
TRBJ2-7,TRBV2,ASSVGGGDPYEQY
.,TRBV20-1,SVSLAKSSYNEQY
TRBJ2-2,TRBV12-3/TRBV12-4,ATLDRGFTGELF
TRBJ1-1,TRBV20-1,SARASRWNTEAF
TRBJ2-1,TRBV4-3,ASSQDHISGGSYNEQF
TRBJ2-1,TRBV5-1,ASSLGGTDSYNEQF
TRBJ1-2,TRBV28,ASSFRTASIGYT
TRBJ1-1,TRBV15,ATSRVGRGNAEAF
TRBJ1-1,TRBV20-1,SATKPGGGTEAF
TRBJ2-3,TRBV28,ASSPDRGSSRTDTQY
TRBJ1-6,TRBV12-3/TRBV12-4,ASSSRTDLNSPLH
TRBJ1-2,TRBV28,ASSLSGRGYT
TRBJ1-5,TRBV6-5,ASRPGTGKNQPQH
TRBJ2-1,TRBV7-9,ASSLRPDPSYNEQF
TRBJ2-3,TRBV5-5,TSSLDSGTDTQY
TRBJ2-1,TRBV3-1,ASSQERILNNEQF
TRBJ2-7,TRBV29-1,SVGTLTYEQY
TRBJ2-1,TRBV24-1,ATSDSWTANNEQF
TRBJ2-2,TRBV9,ASRSSATGELF
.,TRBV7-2,ASSLGATGGEETQY
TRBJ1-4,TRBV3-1,ASSPASGLINEKLF
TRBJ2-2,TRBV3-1,ATALLANTGELF
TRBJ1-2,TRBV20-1,SARDIFYGYT
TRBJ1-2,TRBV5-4,ASSLEAAFNYGYT
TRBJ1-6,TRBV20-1,SARDYRDGYSPLH
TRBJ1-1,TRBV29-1,SGGRTNTEAF
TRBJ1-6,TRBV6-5,ASSYTGGSSNSPLH
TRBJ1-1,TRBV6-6,ASREGGIGTEAF
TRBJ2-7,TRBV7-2,ASSLISNSYEQY
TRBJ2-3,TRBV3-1,ASSQVDPGDTQY
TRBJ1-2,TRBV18,ASSPGQGYTYGYT
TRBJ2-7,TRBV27,TSSVDRGYEQY
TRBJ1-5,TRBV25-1,ASSESSHRSNQPQH
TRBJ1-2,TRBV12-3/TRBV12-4,ASTLAAFYGYT
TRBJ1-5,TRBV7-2,ASSDGGVAQPQH
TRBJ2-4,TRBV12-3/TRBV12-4,ASSGTRDKNIQY
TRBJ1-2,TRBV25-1,ASSDSSVSYT
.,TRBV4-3,ASSQGSGTYYNEQY
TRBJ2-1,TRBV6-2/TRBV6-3,ASSYISGGALGNEQF
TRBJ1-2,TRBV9,ASSNRVGYT
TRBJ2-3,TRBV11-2,ASSHRTSGGTDTQY
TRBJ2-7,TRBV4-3,ASSQRTTGTGDPYEQY
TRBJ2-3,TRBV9,ASSASSSADTQY